A few counts support the clone carrying this TCR beta chain. No antigen is known for it. These data come from a study of T-cell memory formation after mild COVID-19. Whole-study context: TCR clusters were mostly donor specific. Study conclusions and caveats: Researchers found some responding clones in pre-infection memory, a sign that cross-reactive memory joined. Chiefly within CM and EM were the contracting CD4+ clones; CD8+ ones were within EMRA. Balance between CD4 and CD8 was seen in clones contracting day 15 to 85, and a CD4+ lean was seen in later expanders.

TCRdb reprocessed the 5' RACE reads via MiXCR and lists one record per CDR3 protein. The data show fewer than 400,000 distinct CDR3 sequences, 10% to 15% seen once. The TCR was taken from a man between 18 and 35 years old who had mild COVID-19 (a few samples of this study predate the infection). Cell type and time point are not known. The sequencing sample was made of PBMCs or a T cell subset sorted from them (not recorded which).

The CDR3 region has the DNA TGTGCCAGCAGTTTATCGACAGGGGGCCTCGACACTGAAGCTTTCTTT. Its protein product is CASSLSTGGLDTEAFF. The V and J genes are TRBV27 and TRBJ1-1; 10 bases fit TRBD1. This CDR3 has 16 residues. CDR1 and CDR2 (germline): MNHEY, SMNVEV (reference sequence). V was pared by 0 bases and J by 3 bases, with 4 bases of the junction left unmatched.